Below are 32 T cell receptor beta chains sequenced from a single sample in a study of type 1 regulatory T cells. Which antigens these TCRs recognize remains unknown. TCRdb reprocessed the reads with MiXCR, giving one entry per CDR3 protein. The data hold around 69,000 distinct CDR3 sequences, with roughly 60% observed a single time. The sequenced sample was cultured T cells, either the whole culture or a sorted T cell fraction (not recorded which). As for subset: Tr1-enriched cell product generated in vitro against host alloantigens. The receptors come from a human donor in good health.

The chain couples TRBV2 to TRBJ2-3; D gene unclear. Between the trimmed V and J ends, which lost 4 bases and 4 bases, there was a span of 12 bases. CDR1 and CDR2 (germline): SNHLY, FYNNEI. The CDR3 length is 14 residues. The CDR3 DNA reads TGTGCCAGCAGTGGACTCATTTCAGCAGATACGCAGTATTTT. Protein product: CASSGLISADTQYF.

CDR3 nucleotide sequence: TGTGCCAGCAGCCGTTTCGGGGGATCTGAAGCTTTCTTT. It yields the protein CASSRFGGSEAFF. This chain links TRBV3-1 with TRBJ1-1; a possible D gene is TRBD1 (5 bases). V lost 4 bases and J lost 6, with 12 bases in between. CDR1 is LGHDT and CDR2 is YNNKEL in the germline V gene (reference sequence). CDR3 size: 13 residues.

The chain couples TRBV7-2 to TRBJ2-7, with no clear D. The CDR3 sequence is 15 residues long. CDR1 SGHTA and CDR2 FQGNSA come from the germline V gene. Trimming took off 1 base at V and 2 bases at J, with 12 bases between the two ends. The CDR3 protein is CASSLDLANAYEQYF. In DNA, the CDR3 is TGTGCCAGCAGCTTAGATTTGGCCAATGCCTACGAGCAGTACTTC.

The chain employs TRBV5-4 and TRBJ2-5; 10 nucleotides match TRBD1. With 4 bases clipped from V and 1 base from J, the junction kept 7 bases outside the gene matches. The CDR3 has 16 amino acids. Germline values: CDR1 SGHNT, CDR2 YYREEE (reference sequence). CDR3 DNA: TGTGCCAGCAGCCCTTGGACAGGGGGATCCCAAGAGACCCAGTACTTC. It translates to CASSPWTGGSQETQYF.

The J gene is TRBJ2-2, the V gene TRBV5-1; perhaps TRBD1 as D (6 bases). CDR3 length equals 19 residues. The ends were cut back, 2 bases at V and 0 bases at J, with 20 bases in the middle. Germline V gene sequence: CDR1 SGHRS, CDR2 YFSETQ. The CDR3 bases are TGCGCCAGCAGCTTACTATATTCTCCGGGACATACGAACACCGGGGAGCTGTTTTTT. This gives the protein CASSLLYSPGHTNTGELFF.

The chain uses TRBV25-1 and TRBJ2-7; D gene uncertain. CDR3 length: 11 amino acids. Germline V gene data show CDR1 as MGHDK and CDR2 as SYGVNS. Trimming pared 6 bases from V and 5 bases from J, leaving 8 bases between. CDR3 DNA sequence: TGTGCCAGCAGAGCGAGCGACGAGCAGTACTTC. Translated: CASRASDEQYF.

This chain links TRBV4-3 with TRBJ2-1; TRBD2 matches 16 bases. CDR3 length equals 21 residues. Germline CDR1 is LGHNA and CDR2 is YSLEER. The V segment lost 3 bases and the J segment 6 bases; nucleotides outside the gene matches: 17. The CDR3: CASSHFTPGLAGGPGSNEQFF. CDR3 nucleotides: TGCGCCAGCAGCCATTTTACCCCGGGACTAGCGGGAGGGCCGGGAAGCAATGAGCAGTTCTTC.

In this sample, this clonotype turned up a few times. V usage is TRBV20-1 and J usage is TRBJ2-5, with D maybe TRBD1 (6 bases). V was clipped by 5 bases and J by 9 bases, with 19 bases between them. The V gene's germline CDR1 is DFQATT and CDR2 SNEGSKA (reference sequence). CDR3 size: 13 residues. The chain's CDR3 is CSADLKQGGPQYF. CDR3 bases: TGCAGTGCTGACCTGAAACAGGGTGGGCCCCAGTACTTC.

There are a few counts of this clonotype. The J gene is TRBJ2-2, the V gene TRBV20-1; a weak D match, TRBD2 (6 bases). CDR3 length: 15 residues. Trimming pared 3 bases from V and 3 bases from J, leaving 14 bases between. Per the germline V gene, CDR1 is DFQATT and CDR2 is SNEGSKA (reference sequence). In nucleotides, the CDR3 is TGCAGTGCTAGCAACCCGGGACTCGACACCGGGGAGCTGTTTTTT. It is translated as CSASNPGLDTGELFF.

The chain employs TRBV18 and TRBJ2-5; possibly TRBD2 for D (6 bases). CDR3 length: 13 amino acids. Germline-derived CDR1 and CDR2 are KGHSH and LQKENI. V gave up 6 bases and J gave up 2 bases, with 10 bases separating them. In nucleotides, the CDR3 is TGTGCCAGCTCCCGGGACTTACAAGAGACCCAGTACTTC. It is translated as CASSRDLQETQYF.

V gene TRBV7-9 combines with J gene TRBJ2-3, with 10 positions matching TRBD1. Germline CDR1 is SEHNR and CDR2 is FQNEAQ (reference sequence). This CDR3 has 14 residues. Trimming took 5 bases from V and 8 from J; bases not matched to a gene: 7. The DNA of the CDR3 is TGTGCCAGCAGCCTCCGGGACAGGGGCGGTACGCAGTATTTT. Its translation: CASSLRDRGGTQYF.

This clonotype came up once. The rearrangement joins TRBV20-1 to TRBJ2-3, with 8 nucleotides matching TRBD2. CDR1 and CDR2 from the germline V gene are DFQATT and SNEGSKA (reference sequence). The CDR3 is 16 amino acids. Trimming cost V 3 bases and J 5 bases; bases outside gene matches: 13. The CDR3 region has the DNA TGCAGTGCTAGTGGTTTGGCGGGAGGCGGCATAGATACGCAGTATTTT. Translated: CSASGLAGGGIDTQYF.

V usage is TRBV5-4 and J usage is TRBJ1-1; TRBD1 matches 7 bases. Trimming cost V 4 bases and J 1 base; bases outside gene matches: 4. The CDR3 length is 14 residues. CDR1 is SGHNT and CDR2 is YYREEE in the germline V gene (reference sequence). In DNA form, the CDR3 reads TGTGCCAGCAGCCCGGGACAGCCGAACACTGAAGCTTTCTTT. Translating it yields CASSPGQPNTEAFF. Using reference TRBV5-4 and TRBJ1-1 for the parts outside the CDR3, the full variable domain is ETGVTQSPTHLIKTRGQQVTLRCSSQSGHNTVSWYQQALGQGPQFIFQYYREEENGRGNFPPRFSGLQFPNYSSELNVNALELDDSALYLCASSPGQPNTEAFFGQGTRLTVV.

The chain couples TRBV7-2 to TRBJ2-3; TRBD2 matches 9 bases. Per the germline V gene, CDR1 is SGHTA and CDR2 is FQGNSA. This CDR3 is built from 16 residues. V lost 0 bases to trimming and J lost 6 bases; unmatched junction nucleotides: 7. CDR3 DNA: TGTGCCAGCAGCTTAGCTCTCGGTAGCGGGAGCGATACGCAGTATTTT. The encoded protein is CASSLALGSGSDTQYF.

The chain employs TRBV12-3 or TRBV12-4 and TRBJ2-7; possible D gene TRBD2, 6 bases. V was pared by 5 bases and J by 1 base, with 12 bases between. The CDR3 loop spans 14 amino acids. The CDR3: CASSLFGGSYEQYF. DNA for the CDR3: TGTGCCAGCAGTCTCTTTGGAGGGTCCTACGAGCAGTACTTC.

This clonotype came up once. The chain has TRBV11-2 and TRBJ2-7, with 12 nucleotides matching TRBD2. The V gene end was trimmed by 5 bases and the J gene end by 2 bases; junction bases not matched to a gene: 13. The V gene's germline CDR1 is SGHAT and CDR2 FQNNGV. The CDR3 has 18 amino acids. CDR3 in amino acids: CASSPQTLAGGKAYEQYF. DNA of the CDR3: TGTGCCAGCAGCCCCCAAACCCTAGCGGGAGGGAAGGCCTACGAGCAGTACTTC.

The chain couples TRBV6-5 to TRBJ2-3, with a possible D match to TRBD1 (7 bases). CDR1 and CDR2 from the germline V gene are MNHEY and SVGAGI. The V end was cut by 9 bases, the J end by 2 bases, with 27 bases between. The CDR3 runs to 18 residues. CDR3 residues: CARNPRETGTATTDTQYF. CDR3 bases: TGTGCCAGAAACCCACGGGAGACCGGGACAGCCACCACAGATACGCAGTATTTT.

The chain joins TRBV7-2 to TRBJ2-1; no firm D call. V was shortened by 3 bases and J by 2 bases, with 5 bases between the two germline ends. The germline V gene has CDR1 SGHTA and CDR2 FQGNSA. This CDR3 comprises 13 residues. CDR3 region: CASSFVAYNEQFF. The CDR3 nucleotides read TGTGCCAGCAGCTTCGTAGCCTACAATGAGCAGTTCTTC.

V and J are TRBV10-3 and TRBJ2-1; 7 nucleotides agree with TRBD2. In germline, CDR1 is ENHRY, CDR2 SYGVKD. The CDR3 has 16 residues. With 6 bases clipped from V and 0 bases from J, the junction kept 8 bases outside the gene matches. CDR3 loop: CAISPGRFRSYNEQFF. The CDR3 DNA reads as TGTGCCATCAGCCCCGGGAGGTTTCGCTCCTACAATGAGCAGTTCTTC.

The chain combines TRBV18 with TRBJ2-3; D remains ambiguous. The CDR3 spans 16 residues. Germline CDR1 is KGHSH and CDR2 is LQKENI. V gave up 0 bases and J gave up 2 bases, with 12 bases separating them. CDR3 sequence reads: CASSPPGNSATDTQYF. Here the CDR3 DNA reads TGTGCCAGCTCACCACCGGGTAATTCAGCCACAGATACGCAGTATTTT.

The gene calls are TRBV9 and TRBJ2-3; either TRBD1 or TRBD2 may fit D (5 bases each). This CDR3 is 15 amino acids long. V was pared by 0 bases and J by 3 bases, with 11 bases between. Per germline, CDR1 SGDLS and CDR2 YYNGEE. Written as DNA, the CDR3 is TGTGCCAGCAGCGTAGGTCCAGGGACGACAGATACGCAGTATTTT. It translates to CASSVGPGTTDTQYF.

This chain connects TRBV12-3 or TRBV12-4 to TRBJ1-4; no clear D gene. The CDR3 is 13 residues long. The ends were cut back, 4 bases at V and 8 bases at J, with 11 bases in the middle. CDR3 region: CASSSRGGEKLFF. For the CDR3, the DNA is TGTGCCAGCAGTTCACGGGGAGGCGAAAAACTGTTTTTT.

The chain couples TRBV18 to TRBJ1-1; no clear D gene. With 2 bases removed from V and 6 bases from J, the gap between germline ends came to 10 bases. Germline V gene sequence: CDR1 KGHSH, CDR2 LQKENI. The CDR3 extends over 13 amino acids. The CDR3, as DNA: TGTGCCAGCTCACCAGTGACGGGCGCTGAAGCTTTCTTT. Encoded protein: CASSPVTGAEAFF. Full variable domain (remainder filled in from reference TRBV18 and TRBJ1-1): NAGVMQNPRHLVRRRGQEARLRCSPMKGHSHVYWYRQLPEEGLKFMVYLQKENIIDESGMPKERFSAEFPKEGPSILRIQQVVRGDSAAYFCASSPVTGAEAFFGQGTRLTVV.

The sample holds a few counts of this clonotype. The chain has TRBV24-1 and TRBJ2-7; D is unresolved. Germline V gene lookup returns CDR1 KGHDR and CDR2 SFDVKD. The CDR3 is made up of 12 amino acids. Trimming stripped 5 bases from V and 6 bases from J, with 10 bases between. In nucleotides, the CDR3 is TGTGCCACCAGTGGTGTATTCGGCGAGCAGTACTTC. This translates into CATSGVFGEQYF.

The CDR3 DNA follows: TGTGCCAGCAGCTTCGACGAGCAGTACTTC. Its protein is CASSFDEQYF. The V and J genes are TRBV7-3 and TRBJ2-7; D remains ambiguous. This CDR3 spans 10 amino acids. Trimming removed 3 bases from V and 5 bases from J, with 2 bases in between. Germline V lookup: CDR1 SGHTA, CDR2 FQGTGA.

The genes are TRBV20-1 and TRBJ2-7; 10 bases map to TRBD1. Germline trimming cut 5 bases from V and 4 bases from J; bases unmatched to any gene: 8. The length of the CDR3 is 14 residues. Germline V gene data show CDR1 as DFQATT and CDR2 as SNEGSKA (reference sequence). CDR3 nucleotides: TGCAGTGCTCCTCAGACAGGGGGCTCGTACGAGCAGTACTTC. Its translation: CSAPQTGGSYEQYF.

The V call is TRBV14, the J call TRBJ2-2, with TRBD2 identical over 8 bases. Losses at the gene ends were 8 bases for V and 3 bases for J; bases not matched to a gene: 5. This CDR3 spans 14 amino acids. Germline loops: CDR1 SGHDN, CDR2 FVKESK. CDR3 sequence: CASGSGEYTGELFF. CDR3 DNA: TGTGCCAGCGGTAGCGGGGAGTACACCGGGGAGCTGTTTTTT.

The V call is TRBV19, the J call TRBJ2-1; 12 bases fit TRBD1. CDR3 length: 13 amino acids. The V and J ends lost 6 bases and 8 bases, in that order; junction bases with no gene match: 2. Looked up from germline, CDR1 is LNHDA and CDR2 is SQIVND (reference sequence). The CDR3 DNA reads as TGTGCCAGTAGGGGACAGGGGGCCGATGAGCAGTTCTTC. Translating it yields CASRGQGADEQFF.

The CDR3: CASSQAPSGSSGELFF. Written as DNA, the CDR3 is TGTGCCAGCAGCCAAGCCCCTAGCGGGAGTTCCGGGGAGCTGTTTTTT. The V and J genes are TRBV3-1 and TRBJ2-2; 10 nucleotides match TRBD2. Unmatched junction bases numbered 5, after V lost 1 base and J lost 6 bases. Germline loops: CDR1 LGHDT, CDR2 YNNKEL (reference sequence). This CDR3 is 16 amino acids long.

J is TRBJ2-1 and V is TRBV12-3 or TRBV12-4; 12 nucleotides align to TRBD2. The CDR3 runs 16 residues. The V segment lost 6 bases and the J segment 8 bases; nucleotides outside the gene matches: 11. As DNA, the CDR3 is TGTGCCAGCAGCACAACTTCTAGCGGGAGGGGCGATGAGCAGTTCTTC. It translates to CASSTTSSGRGDEQFF.

V and J are TRBV4-1 and TRBJ2-7, with TRBD1 matching 7 bases. The CDR3 covers 14 residues. V lost 4 bases and J lost 2; bases outside the gene matches: 5. Germline CDR1 is MGHRA and CDR2 is YSYEKL. The CDR3 nucleotides are TGCGCCAGCAGCCTCTGGACAGGAGCCTACGAGCAGTACTTC. This encodes CASSLWTGAYEQYF.

The chain carries TRBV20-1 and TRBJ2-1, with TRBD2 identical over 11 bases. Germline values: CDR1 DFQATT, CDR2 SNEGSKA (reference sequence). V lost 5 bases to trimming and J lost 13 bases; unmatched junction nucleotides: 13. The CDR3 length is 14 residues. The CDR3 coding sequence is TGCAGTGCTCTCGTTACCGGGACTAGCGGTACACAGTTCTTC. It is translated as CSALVTGTSGTQFF.